Listed below are T cell receptor beta chains from one sample, sequenced in a study of OX40 agonist ivuxolimab in advanced cancers. TCRdb's table, derived via immunoSEQ multiplex PCR, lists solely in-frame clones and lacks some. The sample has some 57,000 clones, just under 90% seen once. The sequenced sample was CD4+ or CD8+ T cells sorted from blood, obtained in a trial of the OX40 agonist ivuxolimab. All receptors come from an adult with an advanced solid tumor such as melanoma, head and neck, liver or kidney cancer. Both conserved end residues are part of each CDR3. Each record gives: J gene, clone size, D gene, V gene, CDR3 DNA, CDR3 protein. A D gene is named only where the DNA matches it firmly. Part of the rows lack a size; the others show once, few, many or a class for expanded clones.

j_gene: TRBJ2-1; abundance: NA; d_gene: TRBD1; v_gene: TRBV4-2; CDR3nt: TGTGCCAGCAGCCAAGGAAGGGACAGGGTTCGAGATGAGCAGTTCTTC; CDR3aa: CASSQGRDRVRDEQFF
j_gene: TRBJ2-7; abundance: NA; d_gene: TRBD1; v_gene: TRBV28; CDR3nt: TGTGCCACCAAGGATGAACAGGGGCACTACGAGCAGTACTTC; CDR3aa: CATKDEQGHYEQYF
j_gene: TRBJ2-5; abundance: NA; d_gene: NA; v_gene: TRBV5-1; CDR3nt: TGCGCCAGCAGCTTGGGAGGGGGCCGGGAGGAGACCCAGTACTTC; CDR3aa: CASSLGGGREETQYF
j_gene: TRBJ2-7; abundance: NA; d_gene: NA; v_gene: TRBV6-5; CDR3nt: TGTGCCAGCAGTTACTCGGACGGAGGTACCTACGAGCAGTACTTC; CDR3aa: CASSYSDGGTYEQYF
j_gene: TRBJ1-2; abundance: NA; d_gene: NA; v_gene: TRBV6-1; CDR3nt: TGTGCCAGCAGTGACGACAGGAGAGGCTACACCTTC; CDR3aa: CASSDDRRGYTF
j_gene: TRBJ1-1; abundance: NA; d_gene: NA; v_gene: TRBV7-8; CDR3nt: TGTGCCAGCAGCGTATTAGTGAAGGGTGAAGCTTTCTTT; CDR3aa: CASSVLVKGEAFF
j_gene: TRBJ2-5; abundance: NA; d_gene: TRBD2; v_gene: TRBV28; CDR3nt: TGTGCCAGCAGCCTCACCGAGCGGCGGGAGTATCAAGAGACCCAGTACTTC; CDR3aa: CASSLTERREYQETQYF
j_gene: TRBJ1-1; abundance: NA; d_gene: NA; v_gene: TRBV2; CDR3nt: TGTGCCGGCTCCACAGGGATGTCTGAAGCTTTCTTT; CDR3aa: CAGSTGMSEAFF
j_gene: TRBJ2-5; abundance: few; d_gene: NA; v_gene: TRBV28; CDR3nt: TGTGCCAGCAGCCAAGGGGGGGAAGAGACCCAGTACTTC; CDR3aa: CASSQGGEETQYF
j_gene: TRBJ2-7; abundance: NA; d_gene: TRBD2; v_gene: TRBV5-1; CDR3nt: TGCGCCAGCAGCATGCGAGTGACTAGCGGGTCCTCCTACGAGCAGTACTTC; CDR3aa: CASSMRVTSGSSYEQYF
j_gene: TRBJ2-7; abundance: NA; d_gene: NA; v_gene: TRBV15; CDR3nt: TGTGCCACCAGCAGAGATCCATCCTACGAGCAGTACTTC; CDR3aa: CATSRDPSYEQYF
j_gene: TRBJ1-1; abundance: NA; d_gene: NA; v_gene: TRBV5-1; CDR3nt: TGCGCCAGCAGCCGGGAGGCAATGAACACTGAAGCTTTCTTT; CDR3aa: CASSREAMNTEAFF
j_gene: TRBJ2-2; abundance: NA; d_gene: NA; v_gene: TRBV5-5; CDR3nt: TGTGCCAGCAGCTTGTCGGGGGTCGGGGAGCTGTTTTTT; CDR3aa: CASSLSGVGELFF
j_gene: TRBJ2-5; abundance: NA; d_gene: TRBD1; v_gene: TRBV4-1; CDR3nt: TGCGCCAGCAGCCCAGGGGGCCAAGAGACCCAGTACTTC; CDR3aa: CASSPGGQETQYF
j_gene: TRBJ2-2; abundance: NA; d_gene: NA; v_gene: TRBV19; CDR3nt: TGTGCCAGTAGTACGGTCGCGGGGGCGGACGGGGAGCTGTTTTTT; CDR3aa: CASSTVAGADGELFF
j_gene: TRBJ1-1; abundance: few; d_gene: NA; v_gene: TRBV6-6; CDR3nt: TGTGCCAGCAGTCCTGTGGGCTCTGAAGCTTTCTTT; CDR3aa: CASSPVGSEAFF
j_gene: TRBJ2-3; abundance: few; d_gene: TRBD2; v_gene: TRBV7-9; CDR3nt: TGTGCCAGCAGCTTAGAGGGGGGACTAGCAACAGATACGCAGTATTTT; CDR3aa: CASSLEGGLATDTQYF
j_gene: TRBJ2-1; abundance: NA; d_gene: NA; v_gene: TRBV7-3; CDR3nt: TGTGCCAGCAGCCCCGATTACAGCGGCCTTCGGAATGAGCAGTTCTTC; CDR3aa: CASSPDYSGLRNEQFF
j_gene: TRBJ2-1; abundance: NA; d_gene: TRBD1; v_gene: TRBV4-2; CDR3nt: TGTGCCAGCAGTCCATTGGACAGGGCCTCCTACAATGAGCAGTTCTTC; CDR3aa: CASSPLDRASYNEQFF
j_gene: TRBJ2-5; abundance: NA; d_gene: NA; v_gene: TRBV13; CDR3nt: TGTGCCAGCAGCTTAGGCCTTTGGGAGACCCAGTACTTC; CDR3aa: CASSLGLWETQYF
j_gene: TRBJ1-3; abundance: NA; d_gene: NA; v_gene: TRBV7-9; CDR3nt: TGTGCCAGCAGCTTAGGCTCCGCCGGAAACACCATATATTTT; CDR3aa: CASSLGSAGNTIYF
j_gene: TRBJ2-3; abundance: NA; d_gene: TRBD1; v_gene: TRBV29-1; CDR3nt: TGCAGCGTTCGGACAGGGGGGTGGAAAGATACGCAGTATTTT; CDR3aa: CSVRTGGWKDTQYF
j_gene: TRBJ1-5; abundance: NA; d_gene: NA; v_gene: TRBV30; CDR3nt: TGTGCCTGGAGTGTCGGTTACGGGGGTCAGGGTCAGCCCCAGCATTTT; CDR3aa: CAWSVGYGGQGQPQHF
j_gene: TRBJ2-7; abundance: NA; d_gene: NA; v_gene: TRBV28; CDR3nt: TGTGCCAGCAGCATCCCGGGGCAGTCCTACGAGCAGTACTTC; CDR3aa: CASSIPGQSYEQYF
j_gene: TRBJ1-1; abundance: NA; d_gene: TRBD1; v_gene: TRBV29-1; CDR3nt: TGCAGCGTCGCTGCCCAGACAGGGCTCACTGAAGCTTTCTTT; CDR3aa: CSVAAQTGLTEAFF
j_gene: TRBJ2-1; abundance: NA; d_gene: TRBD2; v_gene: TRBV7-3; CDR3nt: TGTGCCAGCAGCTTACGTCCGGGAGGCGGCTCCTACAATGAGCAGTTCTTC; CDR3aa: CASSLRPGGGSYNEQFF
j_gene: TRBJ2-5; abundance: NA; d_gene: TRBD2; v_gene: TRBV7-6; CDR3nt: TGTGCCAGCAGCATGACTAGCGCACGGGAGACCCAGTACTTC; CDR3aa: CASSMTSARETQYF
j_gene: TRBJ2-1; abundance: NA; d_gene: NA; v_gene: TRBV18; CDR3nt: TGTGCCAGCTCACCGACCAGGGTAGTCTACAATGAGCAGTTCTTC; CDR3aa: CASSPTRVVYNEQFF
j_gene: TRBJ2-1; abundance: NA; d_gene: TRBD2; v_gene: TRBV27; CDR3nt: TGTGCCAGCAGTTCCACTGGACTAGCGGGGGTCTACAATGAGCAGTTCTTC; CDR3aa: CASSSTGLAGVYNEQFF
j_gene: TRBJ2-1; abundance: NA; d_gene: NA; v_gene: TRBV7-2; CDR3nt: TGTGCCAGCGCCCTGCGACCTTCTGGTGGCGATGAGCAGTTCTTC; CDR3aa: CASALRPSGGDEQFF
j_gene: TRBJ2-7; abundance: NA; d_gene: TRBD1; v_gene: TRBV11-1; CDR3nt: TGTGCCAGCAGCTCAAGAACACCGGGACAGGGGATGATATACGAGCAGTACTTC; CDR3aa: CASSSRTPGQGMIYEQYF
j_gene: TRBJ2-7; abundance: NA; d_gene: TRBD1; v_gene: TRBV19; CDR3nt: TGTGCCAGCCAACCGGGACAGGGGGCATCCGAGCAGTACTTC; CDR3aa: CASQPGQGASEQYF
j_gene: TRBJ2-3; abundance: NA; d_gene: TRBD2; v_gene: TRBV6-4; CDR3nt: TGTGCCAGCAGTGCCGGAGGGAGGGGAGATACGCAGTATTTT; CDR3aa: CASSAGGRGDTQYF
j_gene: TRBJ1-6; abundance: NA; d_gene: NA; v_gene: TRBV6-5; CDR3nt: TGTGCCAGCAGTTACTCTCCTGAGTTGGTGTCACCCCTCCACTTT; CDR3aa: CASSYSPELVSPLHF
j_gene: TRBJ2-4; abundance: NA; d_gene: NA; v_gene: TRBV7-9; CDR3nt: TGTGCCAGCAGCTTAGCGGCCGACCGAAACATTCAGTACTTC; CDR3aa: CASSLAADRNIQYF
j_gene: TRBJ1-5; abundance: few; d_gene: NA; v_gene: TRBV4-1; CDR3nt: TGCGCCAGCAGCCTCCCCACAGGAGTGGGGGTCAATCAGCCCCAGCATTTT; CDR3aa: CASSLPTGVGVNQPQHF
j_gene: TRBJ2-5; abundance: NA; d_gene: TRBD2; v_gene: TRBV28; CDR3nt: TGTGCCAGCAGTTCGCCGGGGGGTGGGAGGGCCGGCGAGACCCAGTACTTC; CDR3aa: CASSSPGGGRAGETQYF
j_gene: TRBJ1-2; abundance: few; d_gene: NA; v_gene: TRBV5-6; CDR3nt: TGTGCCAGCAGCTTGGAGTCATTTCTTGCGGGGACTGGGGATGGCTACACCTTC; CDR3aa: CASSLESFLAGTGDGYTF
j_gene: TRBJ2-3; abundance: NA; d_gene: TRBD2; v_gene: TRBV2; CDR3nt: TGTGCCAGCAGTGGAAGGGGACTAGCGGGAGCCGATACGCAGTATTTT; CDR3aa: CASSGRGLAGADTQYF
j_gene: TRBJ2-2; abundance: NA; d_gene: NA; v_gene: TRBV7-2; CDR3nt: TGTGCCAGCAGCTCGAGCCAGGTCGTACCCTACGGCGGGGAGCTGTTTTTT; CDR3aa: CASSSSQVVPYGGELFF
j_gene: TRBJ2-2; abundance: once; d_gene: NA; v_gene: TRBV5-5; CDR3nt: TGTGCCAGCAGCCTTGCCGGAGGGCAGGGCACCGGGGAGCTGTTTTTT; CDR3aa: CASSLAGGQGTGELFF
j_gene: TRBJ1-6; abundance: NA; d_gene: NA; v_gene: TRBV6-6; CDR3nt: TGTGCCAGCAGTTACGTGGGCCTTTTGAATTCACCCCTCCACTTT; CDR3aa: CASSYVGLLNSPLHF
j_gene: TRBJ2-1; abundance: NA; d_gene: TRBD2; v_gene: TRBV7-3; CDR3nt: TGTGCCAGCAGCTTACAGGGAGGGACTAGCGGGAGACTGCCGCAGTTCTTC; CDR3aa: CASSLQGGTSGRLPQFF
j_gene: TRBJ1-2; abundance: few; d_gene: NA; v_gene: TRBV19; CDR3nt: TGTGCCAGTCAGCTCGGGCAGAACTATGGCTACACCTTC; CDR3aa: CASQLGQNYGYTF
j_gene: TRBJ1-1; abundance: NA; d_gene: TRBD1; v_gene: TRBV5-1; CDR3nt: TGCGCCAGCAGCACCGGGACAGGGGGCACTGAAGCTTTCTTT; CDR3aa: CASSTGTGGTEAFF
j_gene: TRBJ2-7; abundance: NA; d_gene: TRBD2; v_gene: TRBV4-2; CDR3nt: TGTGCCAGCAGCCAAGTGGTAGCGGGGCCTTTCTACGAGCAGTACTTC; CDR3aa: CASSQVVAGPFYEQYF
j_gene: TRBJ1-2; abundance: NA; d_gene: NA; v_gene: TRBV7-2; CDR3nt: TGTGCCAGCAGCTTAGTGGGATCTAACTATGGCTACACCTTC; CDR3aa: CASSLVGSNYGYTF
j_gene: TRBJ1-1; abundance: NA; d_gene: NA; v_gene: TRBV5-6; CDR3nt: TGTGCCAGCAGCTTCGGCACTGAAGCTTTCTTT; CDR3aa: CASSFGTEAFF
j_gene: TRBJ1-3; abundance: NA; d_gene: NA; v_gene: TRBV28; CDR3nt: TGTGCCAGCAGCCTAGGTCGGGCAGGACAGAGAAAGCTCTACACCATATATTTT; CDR3aa: CASSLGRAGQRKLYTIYF
j_gene: TRBJ1-1; abundance: few; d_gene: NA; v_gene: TRBV18; CDR3nt: TGTGCCAGCTCATCCCAAAACTCAGGGGTCACTGAAGCTTTCTTT; CDR3aa: CASSSQNSGVTEAFF
j_gene: TRBJ1-1; abundance: NA; d_gene: NA; v_gene: TRBV14; CDR3nt: TGTGCCAGCAGCCAAGAGGAAGGACTGAACACTGAAGCTTTCTTT; CDR3aa: CASSQEEGLNTEAFF
j_gene: TRBJ1-5; abundance: NA; d_gene: TRBD1; v_gene: TRBV28; CDR3nt: TGTGCCAGCATCTTGTCCGGGACAGGGGGCCAGCCCCAGCATTTT; CDR3aa: CASILSGTGGQPQHF
j_gene: TRBJ1-6; abundance: NA; d_gene: NA; v_gene: TRBV7-6; CDR3nt: TGTGCCAGCAGCTTAGAACCAACGAGAGATTCACCCCTCCACTTT; CDR3aa: CASSLEPTRDSPLHF